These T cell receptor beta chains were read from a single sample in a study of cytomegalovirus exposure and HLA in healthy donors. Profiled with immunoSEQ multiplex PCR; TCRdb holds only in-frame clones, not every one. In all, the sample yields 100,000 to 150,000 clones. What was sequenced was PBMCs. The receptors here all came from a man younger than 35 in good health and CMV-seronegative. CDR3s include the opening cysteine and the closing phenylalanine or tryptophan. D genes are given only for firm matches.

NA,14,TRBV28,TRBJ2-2,CASSSGESTGELFF,TGTGCCAGCAGTTCAGGGGAGAGCACCGGGGAGCTGTTTTTT
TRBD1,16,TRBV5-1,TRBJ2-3,CASSLEHRGSTDTQYF,TGCGCCAGCAGCTTGGAACACAGGGGAAGCACAGATACGCAGTATTTT
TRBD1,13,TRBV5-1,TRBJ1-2,CASSPQGTSGYTF,TGCGCCAGCAGCCCACAGGGGACGTCGGGCTACACCTTC
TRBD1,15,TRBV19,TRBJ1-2,CASSTRQGGNYGYTF,TGTGCCAGTAGTACCAGACAGGGCGGTAACTATGGCTACACCTTC
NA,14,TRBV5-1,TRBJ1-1,CASSLGVMNTEAFF,TGCGCCAGCTCCCTGGGCGTGATGAACACTGAAGCTTTCTTT
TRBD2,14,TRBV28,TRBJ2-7,CASVSPGLADEQYF,TGTGCCAGCGTTAGTCCGGGACTAGCGGACGAGCAGTACTTC
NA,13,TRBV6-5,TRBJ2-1,CASSYSQGNEQFF,TGTGCCAGCAGTTACTCGCAGGGCAATGAGCAGTTCTTC
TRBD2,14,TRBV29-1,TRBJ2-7,CSAETSGISYEQYF,TGCAGCGCAGAGACTAGCGGGATCTCCTACGAGCAGTACTTC
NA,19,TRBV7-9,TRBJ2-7,CASSSPIPQATEGDHEQYF,TGTGCCAGCAGCTCCCCGATCCCGCAGGCGACTGAGGGGGACCACGAGCAGTACTTC
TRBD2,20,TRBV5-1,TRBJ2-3,CASSLIDGLAGPKGPDTQYF,TGCGCCAGCAGCTTGATTGATGGACTAGCGGGCCCTAAAGGTCCAGATACGCAGTATTTT
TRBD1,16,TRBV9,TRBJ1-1,CASSALRGRPNPEAFF,TGTGCCAGCAGCGCCCTCAGGGGGCGACCCAACCCTGAAGCTTTCTTT
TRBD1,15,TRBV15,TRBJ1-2,CATSRGLGQGGDYTF,TGTGCCACCAGCAGAGGCCTCGGACAGGGAGGAGATTACACCTTC